This T cell receptor (beta chain) is drawn from a study of cytomegalovirus exposure and HLA in healthy donors. Study-wide points: A prior analysis recorded that most TCR beta V segments were productive about 90% or about 30% of the time. Sequencing depth roughly uniform across donors was assumed in presence/absence analyses.

The PCR had 60 Vbeta and 13 Jbeta primers. Repertoires were generated with immunoSEQ multiplex PCR, while TCRdb's copy carries only in-frame clones and drops some. This sample contains 75,000 to 95,000 clones. Worth noting for this clone: Antigen specificity is unknown.

Germline V gene data show CDR1 as LGHNA and CDR2 as YSLEER. The CDR3 consists of 14 residues. The V end was cut by 4 bases, the J end by 4 bases, with 11 bases between. This TCR was sampled from a young man in good health and CMV-seronegative. The sequenced sample was PBMCs. V and J are TRBV4-3 and TRBJ2-1; D is uncertain. CDR3 in amino acids: CASSLSITYNEQFF. The CDR3 nucleotides read TGCGCCAGCAGCCTGTCAATAACATACAATGAGCAGTTCTTC.